Below are 16 T cell receptor beta chains sequenced from a single sample in a study of cytomegalovirus exposure and HLA in healthy donors (dated by TCRdb to 2016 to 2017). The library was made by the immunoSEQ multiplex PCR assay. The multiplex PCR relied on a mix of 60 forward primers for TCR Vbeta segments and 13 reverse primers for TCR Jbeta segments. TCRdb provides this immuneACCESS table in a form limited to in-frame rearrangements. Some clones are lacking; in checked studies, under half of them reflect an unresolved V gene, and why the rest are absent is not known. This sample gives approximately 120,000 clones in total; about 83% of them show up just once. The leading ten clones occupy roughly 3.7% of the sample. Sequencing was carried out using PBMCs. These receptors were obtained from a woman aged 40 to 50 in good health and CMV-seropositive.

The genes are TRBV9 and TRBJ2-1; D possibly corresponds to TRBD2 (6 bases). The CDR3 extends over 13 amino acids. Germline values: CDR1 SGDLS, CDR2 YYNGEE. V lost 0 bases to trimming and J lost 9 bases, with 10 bases between them. The CDR3 here is CASSVAGDTEQFF. In DNA, the CDR3 is TGTGCCAGCAGCGTAGCGGGAGACACTGAGCAGTTCTTC.

V and J are TRBV19 and TRBJ2-7; maybe TRBD2 (6 bases). The CDR3 totals 13 residues. CDR1 is LNHDA and CDR2 is SQIVND in the germline V gene (reference sequence). The ends were cut back, 6 bases at V and 3 bases at J, with 12 bases in the middle. CDR3 region: CASSPREFYEQYF. Here the CDR3 DNA reads TGTGCCAGTAGCCCACGGGAGTTCTACGAGCAGTACTTC.

V and J are TRBV6-1 and TRBJ1-4; D not certain. The CDR3 extends over 13 amino acids. Germline V CDR1 and CDR2: MNHNS, SASEGT. Trimming stripped 6 bases from V and 4 bases from J, with 9 bases between. CDR3 amino acids: CASSLEGNEKLFF. In nucleotides, the CDR3 is TGTGCCAGCAGCCTTGAGGGTAATGAAAAACTGTTTTTT.

The CDR3 spells CASSQGHSTGGTEAFF. The CDR3 nucleotides are TGCGCCAGCAGCCAAGGACACTCGACAGGGGGCACTGAAGCTTTCTTT. The V gene is TRBV4-3, the J gene TRBJ1-1, with 9 nucleotides matching TRBD1. J gave up 4 bases and V 1 base, and 7 bases lay outside the gene matches. This CDR3 has 16 amino acids. Germline CDR1 is LGHNA and CDR2 is YSLEER.

This clone was observed a few times. The chain uses TRBV5-4 and TRBJ1-2; D is uncertain. Trimming pared 3 bases from V and 0 bases from J, leaving 12 bases between. The germline gives CDR1 SGHNT, CDR2 YYREEE (reference sequence). CDR3 length: 15 amino acids. CDR3 DNA: TGTGCCAGCAGCTCAATGACGGGTTCTAACTATGGCTACACCTTC. This encodes CASSSMTGSNYGYTF.

This rearrangement joins TRBV5-1 to TRBJ2-5; TRBD2 matches 10 bases. The CDR3 extends over 16 amino acids. In germline, CDR1 is SGHRS, CDR2 YFSETQ. J lost 5 bases, V lost 0 bases, and 7 bases had no gene match. The CDR3: CASSLEASGSVETQYF. DNA of the CDR3: TGCGCCAGCAGCTTGGAGGCTAGCGGGAGCGTGGAGACCCAGTACTTC. Looking up the rest from reference TRBV5-1 and TRBJ2-5 gives the full variable domain: KAGVTQTPRYLIKTRGQQVTLSCSPISGHRSVSWYQQTPGQGLQFLFEYFSETQRNKGNFPGRFSGRQFSNSRSEMNVSTLELGDSALYLCASSLEASGSVETQYFGPGTRLLVL.

V and J are TRBV7-8 and TRBJ2-1; TRBD2 might be the D (7 bases). The CDR3 covers 17 residues. The V gene's germline CDR1 is SGHVS and CDR2 FQNEAQ. Deletions cut 2 bases from V and 4 bases from J, with 18 bases between. In DNA form, the CDR3 reads TGTGCCAGCAGCTTAATGGGGGGGGGCAGACAATACAATGAGCAGTTCTTC. Residues: CASSLMGGGRQYNEQFF.

The CDR3 region has the DNA TGTGCCAGCAGCGGACAACTGCCCTACGAGCAGTACTTC. It codes for CASSGQLPYEQYF. The rearrangement uses TRBV7-9 and TRBJ2-7; possible D gene TRBD1, 5 bases. The CDR3 runs 13 residues. Trimming stripped 5 bases from V and 2 bases from J, with 10 bases between. Germline CDR1 and CDR2: SEHNR and FQNEAQ (reference sequence).

In its sample, this clone was seen once. V is TRBV19 and J is TRBJ2-3; weak D call: TRBD1 (6 bases). The V end lost 1 base, the J end lost 4 bases, and 9 bases lay between the germline ends. The CDR3 covers 14 residues. CDR1 is LNHDA, CDR2 SQIVND, per germline (reference sequence). The DNA for the CDR3 is TGTGCCAGTAGTATAGGTTGGGGGCCAGATACGCAGTATTTT. Its protein is CASSIGWGPDTQYF.

The chain couples TRBV6-5 to TRBJ1-1; 8 positions match TRBD1. Trimming took 0 bases from V and 6 from J; bases not matched to a gene: 9. From germline, CDR1 is MNHEY and CDR2 SVGAGI. The CDR3 extends over 16 amino acids. The CDR3 coding sequence is TGTGCCAGCAGTTACTCCTTTACAGGGGGGTTGGCTGAAGCTTTCTTT. The encoded protein is CASSYSFTGGLAEAFF.

This clone was seen a few times. V gene TRBV7-9 combines with J gene TRBJ2-7; D is perhaps TRBD1 (6 bases). This CDR3 comprises 15 residues. V was pared by 5 bases and J by 5 bases, with 19 bases between. Germline V CDR1 and CDR2: SEHNR, FQNEAQ (reference sequence). The CDR3 nucleotides are TGTGCCAGCAGCCAACAAAAGGGGGTCCCCCACGAGCAGTACTTC. It encodes CASSQQKGVPHEQYF.

The chain links TRBV7-9 to TRBJ2-5, with 9 nucleotides matching TRBD1. The germline gives CDR1 SEHNR, CDR2 FQNEAQ (reference sequence). The CDR3 is 17 residues long. The ends lost 5 bases at V and 3 bases at J; junction bases unmatched: 13. The CDR3 loop is CASSPRPGQGREETQYF. DNA of the CDR3: TGTGCCAGCAGCCCTAGGCCGGGACAGGGAAGGGAAGAGACCCAGTACTTC.

The gene calls are TRBV7-2 and TRBJ2-3; D is possibly TRBD2 (6 bases). This CDR3 region has 16 residues. The V gene's germline CDR1 is SGHTA and CDR2 FQGNSA. The V end was cut by 1 base, the J end by 6 bases, with 17 bases between. The CDR3 sequence: CASSLEAYIREDTQYF. The DNA for the CDR3 is TGTGCCAGCAGCTTAGAGGCGTACATCCGGGAGGATACGCAGTATTTT.

V is TRBV27 and J is TRBJ2-5, with D perhaps matching TRBD2 (6 bases). The J call is in doubt because the DNA end fits TRBJ2-7 better. The germline CDR1 and CDR2 sequences are MNHEY and SMNVEV (reference sequence). This CDR3 is built from 14 residues. The CDR3 loop reads CASRWSSVPYEQYF. The DNA of the CDR3 is TGTGCCAGCAGATGGTCTAGCGTCCCCTACGAGCAGTACTTC.

For this clone: The germline gene is not matched at one end of the junction; a read error may be the cause. The V and J genes are TRBV19 and TRBJ1-3; D perhaps matches TRBD1 (6 bases). Germline-derived CDR1 and CDR2 are LNHDA and SQIVND (reference sequence). The CDR3 is 14 residues long. The CDR3 region is CASSTGHSGNTIYF. In DNA, the CDR3 is TGTGCCAGCAGTACAGGGCACTCTGGAAACACCATATATTTT. Drawing the rest from reference TRBV19 and TRBJ1-3, the complete variable domain is DGGITQSPKYLFRKEGQNVTLSCEQNLNHDAMYWYRQDPGQGLRLIYYSQIVNDFQKGDIAEGYSVSREKKESFPLTVTSAQKNPTAFYLCASSTGHSGNTIYFGEGSWLTVV.

This clone has a single count. The DNA for the CDR3 is TGTGCCAGCAGCGAGGCGGGTACGGGCACTGAAGCTTTCTTT. Translating gives CASSEAGTGTEAFF. The V gene is TRBV7-9, the J gene TRBJ1-1, with D uncertain. The V gene's germline CDR1 is SEHNR and CDR2 FQNEAQ (reference sequence). Trimming took 5 bases from V and 4 from J, leaving 14 bases between them. The CDR3 length is 14 residues.